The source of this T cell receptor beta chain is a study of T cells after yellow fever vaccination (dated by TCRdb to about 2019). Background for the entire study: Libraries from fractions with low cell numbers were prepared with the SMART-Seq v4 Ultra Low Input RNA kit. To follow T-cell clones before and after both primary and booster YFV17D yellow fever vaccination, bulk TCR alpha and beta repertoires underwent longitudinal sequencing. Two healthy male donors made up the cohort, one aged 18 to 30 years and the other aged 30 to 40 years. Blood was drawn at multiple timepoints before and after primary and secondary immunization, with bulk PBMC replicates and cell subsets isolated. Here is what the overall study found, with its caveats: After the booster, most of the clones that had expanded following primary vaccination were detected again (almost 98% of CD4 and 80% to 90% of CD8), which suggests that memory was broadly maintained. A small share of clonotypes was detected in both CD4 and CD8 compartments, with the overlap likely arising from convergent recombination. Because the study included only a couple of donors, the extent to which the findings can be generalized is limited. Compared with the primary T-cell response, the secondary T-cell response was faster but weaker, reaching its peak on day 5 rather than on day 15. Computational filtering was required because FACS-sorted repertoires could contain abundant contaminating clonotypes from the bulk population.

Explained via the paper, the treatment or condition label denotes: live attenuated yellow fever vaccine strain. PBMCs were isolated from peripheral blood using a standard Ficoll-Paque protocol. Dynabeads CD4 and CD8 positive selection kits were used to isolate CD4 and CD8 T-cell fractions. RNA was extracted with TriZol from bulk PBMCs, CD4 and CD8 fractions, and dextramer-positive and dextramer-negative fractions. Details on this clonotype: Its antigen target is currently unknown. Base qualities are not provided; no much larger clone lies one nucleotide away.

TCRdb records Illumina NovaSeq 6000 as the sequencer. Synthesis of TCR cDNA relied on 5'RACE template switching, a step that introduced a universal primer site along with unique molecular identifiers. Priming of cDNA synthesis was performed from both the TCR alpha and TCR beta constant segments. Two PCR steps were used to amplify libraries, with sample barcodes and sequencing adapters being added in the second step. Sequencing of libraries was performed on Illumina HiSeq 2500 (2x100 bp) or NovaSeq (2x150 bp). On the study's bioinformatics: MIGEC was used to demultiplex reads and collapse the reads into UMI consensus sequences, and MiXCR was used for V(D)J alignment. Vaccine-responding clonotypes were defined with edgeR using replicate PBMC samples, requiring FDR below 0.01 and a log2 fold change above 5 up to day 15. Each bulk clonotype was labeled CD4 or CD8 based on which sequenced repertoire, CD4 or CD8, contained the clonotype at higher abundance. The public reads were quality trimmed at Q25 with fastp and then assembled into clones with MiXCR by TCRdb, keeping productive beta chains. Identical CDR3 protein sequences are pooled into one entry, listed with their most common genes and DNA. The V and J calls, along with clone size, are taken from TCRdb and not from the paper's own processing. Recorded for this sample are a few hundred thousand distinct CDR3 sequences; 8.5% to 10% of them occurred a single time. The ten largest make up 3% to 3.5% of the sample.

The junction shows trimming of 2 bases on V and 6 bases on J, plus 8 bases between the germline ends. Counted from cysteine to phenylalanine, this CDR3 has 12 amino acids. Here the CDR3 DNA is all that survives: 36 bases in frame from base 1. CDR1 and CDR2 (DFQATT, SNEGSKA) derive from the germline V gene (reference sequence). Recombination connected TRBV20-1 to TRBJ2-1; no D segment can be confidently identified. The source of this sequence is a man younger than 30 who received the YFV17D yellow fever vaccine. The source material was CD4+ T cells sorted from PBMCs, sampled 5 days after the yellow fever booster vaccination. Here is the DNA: TGCAGTGCTAGACACACACTCAATGAGCAGTTCTTC. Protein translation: CSARHTLNEQFF.